Described below is a single TCR beta chain sequence and its context. Its target is unknown. This same CDR3 is encoded by further DNA sequences in the sample. These data come from a study of shared clonotypes between healthy human individuals. Study-wide results and caveats: Some naive CD4 clonotypes, roughly 5%, turned up in common across several donors.

Researchers divided each subset's genomic DNA evenly across several immunoSEQ plates. In the authors' methods: Sequence data from immunoSEQ were junction-only and lacked quality scores; consequently, filtering differed. Some clones are missing from TCRdb's copy, which holds only in-frame ones; the method was immunoSEQ multiplex PCR. V and J calls and clone size are copied from that table; D and trimming were computed from the DNA. Of millions of clones listed, around nine tenths were seen once; the top ten hold roughly 0.13%. The V and J ends lost 1 base and 3 bases respectively, with 9 bases between them. Germline values: CDR1 GTSNPN, CDR2 SVGIG (reference sequence). This CDR3 contains 13 residues.

This rearrangement joins TRBV30 to TRBJ2-5, with D perhaps TRBD2 (6 bases). The origin of this receptor is a man between 18 and 29 years old in good health. The material sequenced was naive CD4+ T cells sorted from blood. Described subset: CD45RA+ positively selected. The CDR3 is CAWSGGGKETQYF. DNA for the CDR3: TGTGCCTGGAGTGGGGGAGGCAAAGAGACCCAGTACTTC. The full variable domain, completed using reference TRBV30 and TRBJ2-5, is SQTIHQWPATLVQPVGSPLSLECTVEGTSNPNLYWYRQAAGRGLQLLFYSVGIGQISSEVPQNLSASRPQDRQFILSSKKLLLSDSGFYLCAWSGGGKETQYFGPGTRLLVL.